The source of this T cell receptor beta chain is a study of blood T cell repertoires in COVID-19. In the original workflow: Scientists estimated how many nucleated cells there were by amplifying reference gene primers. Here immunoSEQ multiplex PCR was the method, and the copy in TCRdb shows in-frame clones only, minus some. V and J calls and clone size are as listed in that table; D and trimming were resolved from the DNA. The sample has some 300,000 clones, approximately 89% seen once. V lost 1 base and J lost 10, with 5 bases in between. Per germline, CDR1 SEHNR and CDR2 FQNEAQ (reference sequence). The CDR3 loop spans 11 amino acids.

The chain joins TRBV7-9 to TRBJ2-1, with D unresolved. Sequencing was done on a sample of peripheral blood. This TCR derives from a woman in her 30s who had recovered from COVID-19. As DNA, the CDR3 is TGTGCCAGCAGCTTAGAGAGGGAGCAGTTCTTC. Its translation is CASSLEREQFF.